These T cell receptor beta chains were read from a single sample in a study of CD8 T cells in ankylosing spondylitis. MiXCR was run by TCRdb on the 5' RACE reads, yielding one entry per CDR3 protein. The sample shows 750,000 to 850,000 distinct CDR3 sequences, about 11% of them seen only once. The specimen sequenced was blood, either unsorted or a sorted T cell fraction (not recorded which). The receptors were sampled from a male donor with ankylosing spondylitis. Each CDR3 is given with its conserved first and last residue.

cdr3_aa: CASSARTSGSYEQYF; v_call: TRBV11-2; j_call: TRBJ2-7
cdr3_aa: CASSELSGLGSYEQYF; v_call: TRBV25-1; j_call: TRBJ2-7
cdr3_aa: CATSRSRTSYEQYF; v_call: TRBV15; j_call: TRBJ2-7
cdr3_aa: CASSATGGLRYEQFF; v_call: TRBV18; j_call: TRBJ2-1
cdr3_aa: CASSPKWAGANVLTF; v_call: TRBV7-2; j_call: TRBJ2-6
cdr3_aa: CASSRRLAESYEQYF; v_call: TRBV4-2; j_call: TRBJ2-7
cdr3_aa: CASSPGGYSPLHF; v_call: TRBV18; j_call: TRBJ1-6
cdr3_aa: CASSYSGAGSSYNEQFF; v_call: TRBV6-5; j_call: TRBJ2-1
cdr3_aa: CATRTSGGYNEQFF; v_call: TRBV2; j_call: TRBJ2-1
cdr3_aa: CSARGAEKETQYF; v_call: TRBV20-1; j_call: TRBJ2-5
cdr3_aa: CASSPGTDYYNEQFF; v_call: TRBV7-8; j_call: TRBJ2-1
cdr3_aa: CSAKRTSQAFEAFF; v_call: TRBV20-1; j_call: TRBJ1-1
cdr3_aa: CAISEVGTDTQYF; v_call: TRBV10-3; j_call: TRBJ2-3
cdr3_aa: CASSLGSVGISYEQYF; v_call: TRBV11-2; j_call: TRBJ2-7
cdr3_aa: CASSPEHYGYTF; v_call: TRBV7-8; j_call: TRBJ1-2
cdr3_aa: CSASRLAGVTDTQYF; v_call: TRBV20-1; j_call: TRBJ2-3
cdr3_aa: CAISATRDTSNYGYTF; v_call: TRBV10-3; j_call: TRBJ1-2
cdr3_aa: CASSLKGEAFF; v_call: TRBV7-9; j_call: TRBJ1-1
cdr3_aa: CASSNTKVGIEETQYF; v_call: TRBV6-2/TRBV6-3; j_call: TRBJ2-5
cdr3_aa: CATPRQENTGELFF; v_call: TRBV6-1; j_call: TRBJ2-2
cdr3_aa: CASSLRIGDYTQYF; v_call: TRBV5-1; j_call: TRBJ2-3
cdr3_aa: CSADSPAGNTIYF; v_call: TRBV29-1; j_call: TRBJ1-3
cdr3_aa: CSATPPSGSETQYF; v_call: TRBV20-1; j_call: TRBJ2-5
cdr3_aa: CASRGRGGADTQYF; v_call: TRBV12-3/TRBV12-4; j_call: TRBJ2-3
cdr3_aa: CASSYLRSTAAFF; v_call: TRBV6-5; j_call: TRBJ1-1
cdr3_aa: CASSSDRFTYEQYF; v_call: TRBV11-2; j_call: TRBJ2-7
cdr3_aa: CASSQWTGGFGYTF; v_call: TRBV7-2; j_call: TRBJ1-2
cdr3_aa: CASSFPRDSGRARTYEQYF; v_call: TRBV27; j_call: TRBJ2-7
cdr3_aa: CASSPIAGIADTQYF; v_call: TRBV4-2; j_call: TRBJ2-3
cdr3_aa: CSVYRGRKLFF; v_call: TRBV29-1; j_call: TRBJ1-4
cdr3_aa: CASSYSQGGHNVLTF; v_call: TRBV6-5; j_call: TRBJ2-6
cdr3_aa: CASSLAPFSYNEQFF; v_call: TRBV5-6; j_call: TRBJ2-1
cdr3_aa: CATSRVQGAIQPQHF; v_call: TRBV15; j_call: TRBJ1-5
cdr3_aa: CASSQGGQGLGARQYF; v_call: TRBV3-1; j_call: TRBJ2-7
cdr3_aa: CASSLKFYNSPLHF; v_call: TRBV27; j_call: TRBJ1-6
cdr3_aa: CSADGAAKNIQYF; v_call: TRBV20-1; j_call: TRBJ2-4
cdr3_aa: CASSSQYRDTGELFF; v_call: TRBV4-1; j_call: TRBJ2-2
cdr3_aa: CASRGLQGRYEQYF; v_call: TRBV6-2/TRBV6-3; j_call: TRBJ2-7
cdr3_aa: CTSRLPAMNTEAFF; v_call: TRBV5-4; j_call: TRBJ1-1
cdr3_aa: CASSWFSGANVLTF; v_call: TRBV7-2; j_call: TRBJ2-6
cdr3_aa: CSARDPQGPSYEQYF; v_call: TRBV20-1; j_call: TRBJ2-7
cdr3_aa: CSARLGAYNEQFF; v_call: TRBV20-1; j_call: TRBJ2-1
cdr3_aa: CASSPRTLTMPQHF; v_call: TRBV7-2; j_call: TRBJ1-5
cdr3_aa: CASSYYRDRGAFF; v_call: TRBV6-5; j_call: TRBJ1-1
cdr3_aa: CASSPGQGASGYTF; v_call: TRBV4-2; j_call: TRBJ1-2
cdr3_aa: CASRYGMSYEQYF; v_call: TRBV5-1; j_call: TRBJ2-7
cdr3_aa: CSARGPAGATDTQYF; v_call: TRBV20-1; j_call: TRBJ2-3
cdr3_aa: CSAKPFRDGFTDTQYF; v_call: TRBV20-1; j_call: TRBJ2-3
cdr3_aa: CASSQAPLNSPLHF; v_call: TRBV7-9; j_call: TRBJ1-6
cdr3_aa: CASSSLAGGQADTQYF; v_call: TRBV5-1; j_call: TRBJ2-3
cdr3_aa: CASSSNRGEQYF; v_call: TRBV7-2; j_call: TRBJ2-7